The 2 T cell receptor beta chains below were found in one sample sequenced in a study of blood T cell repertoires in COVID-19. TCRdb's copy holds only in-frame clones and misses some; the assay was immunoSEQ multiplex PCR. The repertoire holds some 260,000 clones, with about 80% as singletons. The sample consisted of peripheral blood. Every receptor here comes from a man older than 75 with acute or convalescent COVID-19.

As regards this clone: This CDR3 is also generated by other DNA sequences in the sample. CDR3 in DNA: TGTGCCAGCAGCTTATCCCTAGCCAAAAACATTCAGTACTTC. It translates to CASSLSLAKNIQYF. The V call is TRBV11-2, the J call TRBJ2-4; D gene uncertain. The CDR3 is 14 residues long. Deletions cut 2 bases from V and 0 bases from J, with 5 bases between. CDR1 is SGHAT, CDR2 FQNNGV, per germline.

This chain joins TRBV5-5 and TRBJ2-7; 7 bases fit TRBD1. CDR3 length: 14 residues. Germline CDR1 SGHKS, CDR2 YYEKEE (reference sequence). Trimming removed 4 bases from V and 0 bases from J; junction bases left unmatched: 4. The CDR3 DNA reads TGTGCCAGCAGCCTCGACAGGGCCTCCTACGAGCAGTACTTC. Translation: CASSLDRASYEQYF.